The 24 T cell receptor beta chains below were found in one sample sequenced in a study of T cells in Graves' hyperthyroidism and ophthalmopathy (dated by TCRdb to between 2018 and 2021). Library prep was done by multiplex PCR. Sequencing instrument: Illumina HiSeq 2000. Amplification of TCR beta CDR3 regions was carried out from RNA transcripts. The TCR CDR3 was subjected to a first round of RT-PCR using the HTBI primer set and the Qiagen OneStep RT-PCR kit. TCRdb passed the public sequencing reads through fastp at Q25 and MiXCR, retaining productive beta sequences. Rows are combined by CDR3 protein, so each entry shows the most common genes and DNA. The table for this sample lists about 580,000 distinct CDR3 sequences; approximately 15% of them were counted only once. The ten biggest clones cover 5% to 7% of the sample. Sequenced input: blood. The source of these receptors is a woman younger than 45 with Graves' hyperthyroidism that later progressed to Graves' ophthalmopathy.

On this clonotype: This may arise from a read error, as a much more abundant clone is one base away. The chain links TRBV11-3 to TRBJ2-2, with TRBD1 matching 9 bases. Germline trimming cut 5 bases from V and 1 base from J; bases unmatched to any gene: 17. The CDR3 extends over 20 amino acids. In germline, CDR1 is SGHNT, CDR2 YENEEA. This CDR3 is CASSARTGVNLAVNTGELFF. The CDR3 DNA reads TGTGCCAGCAGCGCCCGGACAGGGGTCAACCTAGCGGTGAACACCGGGGAGCTGTTTTTT.

A note on this clonotype: A much larger clone differs by one base, so this may be a read error. The CDR3 carries no conserved terminal phenylalanine or tryptophan, so it likely arises from a read error. The chain carries TRBV29-1 and TRBJ1-1; 7 bases match TRBD1. Germline V gene sequence: CDR1 SQVTM, CDR2 ANQGSEA. Trimming at V came to 4 bases and at J to 5 bases, leaving 7 bases not matched to a gene. The CDR3 consists of 13 residues. The CDR3 nucleotides are TGCAGCGTTGGGACAGGTGTTTCGACTGAAGCTTTCCTT. The encoded protein is CSVGTGVSTEAFL.

This clonotype was recorded a few times. V gene TRBV20-1 combines with J gene TRBJ2-1; a weak D match, TRBD2 (5 bases). Trimming pared 5 bases from V and 7 bases from J, leaving 12 bases between. The CDR3 spans 12 residues. Germline-derived CDR1 and CDR2 are DFQATT and SNEGSKA (reference sequence). The CDR3 region has the DNA TGCAGTGCTCCCTGGACTTGGAATGAGCAGTTCTTC. Its translation: CSAPWTWNEQFF.

To note about this clonotype: The germline gene is not matched at one end of the junction; a read error may be the cause. This chain connects TRBV5-1 to TRBJ1-2, with a tentative D call TRBD1 (6 bases). Germline V gene sequence: CDR1 SGHRS, CDR2 YFSETQ. CDR3 length: 12 residues. CDR3 sequence (DNA): TGCGACAGCAGCTTGGACAGCTATGGCTACACCTTC. It codes for CDSSLDSYGYTF.

This clonotype has at least ten counts. This sequence joins TRBV2 and TRBJ1-6; D may be TRBD1 (6 bases). The V and J ends lost 6 bases and 4 bases respectively, with 16 bases between them. This CDR3 has 16 residues. Looked up from germline, CDR1 is SNHLY and CDR2 is FYNNEI. The CDR3 reads CASSLTGSFYNSPLHF. The CDR3 DNA reads as TGTGCCAGCAGCCTAACAGGGTCCTTTTATAATTCACCCCTCCACTTT.

This clonotype was counted at least ten times. This chain connects TRBV9 to TRBJ2-2; D gene ambiguous. The ends were cut back, 3 bases at V and 7 bases at J, with 16 bases in the middle. The CDR3 runs 15 residues. Germline V gives CDR1 SGDLS, CDR2 YYNGEE. The CDR3 loop reads CASSGLEPRVGELFF. In DNA, the CDR3 is TGTGCCAGCAGCGGACTCGAACCACGGGTCGGGGAGCTGTTTTTT.

This clonotype has a handful of counts. The J gene is TRBJ2-2, the V gene TRBV15, with a tentative D call TRBD1 (5 bases). Per the germline V gene, CDR1 is LNHNV and CDR2 is YYDKDF (reference sequence). This CDR3 comprises 12 residues. Trimming took off 5 bases at V and 8 bases at J, with 9 bases between the two ends. CDR3 protein: CATSLGLGELFF. In DNA form, the CDR3 reads TGTGCCACCAGCCTGGGGCTTGGGGAGCTGTTTTTT.

The chain recombines TRBV2 with TRBJ1-2, with D maybe TRBD1 (6 bases). V lost 4 bases to trimming and J lost 9 bases, with 15 bases between them. This CDR3 comprises 13 residues. Germline CDR1 and CDR2: SNHLY and FYNNEI. CDR3 loop: CASSAGGRGSYTF. CDR3 nucleotides: TGTGCCAGCAGTGCCGGCGGCAGGGGAAGCTACACCTTC.

The genes are TRBV6-1 and TRBJ1-6; TRBD1 might be the D (6 bases). CDR3 length: 15 residues. Germline V gives CDR1 MNHNS, CDR2 SASEGT. Between the trimmed V and J ends, which lost 7 bases and 7 bases, there was a span of 17 bases. CDR3 region: CASNPPGASNSPLHF. The DNA for the CDR3 is TGTGCCAGCAACCCCCCGGGGGCGAGCAATTCACCCCTCCACTTT.

This clonotype appeared a few times. V and J are TRBV7-2 and TRBJ2-2; D unresolved. V was trimmed by 0 bases and J by 7 bases, leaving 9 bases between them. This CDR3 region has 14 residues. Germline V gene lookup returns CDR1 SGHTA and CDR2 FQGNSA. CDR3 region: CASSLARLDGELFF. CDR3 nucleotides: TGTGCCAGCAGCTTAGCGCGACTTGACGGGGAGCTGTTTTTT.

The table lists this clonotype with a few counts. The chain has TRBV7-9 and TRBJ1-2; no definite D call. The CDR3 covers 13 residues. V was pared by 7 bases and J by 0 bases, with 9 bases between. The germline gives CDR1 SEHNR, CDR2 FQNEAQ (reference sequence). In nucleotides, the CDR3 is TGTGCCAGCACCAAGACGGCTAACTATGGCTACACCTTC. As protein: CASTKTANYGYTF.

This clonotype came up a few times. The chain is built from TRBV6-1 and TRBJ2-7, with D perhaps matching TRBD1 (6 bases). V lost 6 bases to trimming and J lost 1 base, with 13 bases between them. Germline-derived CDR1 and CDR2 are MNHNS and SASEGT. The CDR3 extends over 14 amino acids. The CDR3 region is CASSPTGYSYEQYF. In nucleotides, the CDR3 is TGTGCCAGCAGCCCGACAGGATATTCCTACGAGCAGTACTTC.

V usage is TRBV5-1 and J usage is TRBJ1-6; maybe TRBD1 (5 bases). Germline V lookup: CDR1 SGHRS, CDR2 YFSETQ. There are 15 residues in the CDR3. The V end lost 4 bases, the J end lost 7 bases, and 15 bases lay between the germline ends. In DNA, the CDR3 is TGCGCCAGCAGCCTACAGGATTCTTGGAATTCACCCCTCCACTTT. Encoded protein: CASSLQDSWNSPLHF.

This clonotype was recorded at least ten times. The chain links TRBV29-1 to TRBJ1-1; D is uncertain. The length of the CDR3 is 13 residues. V was cut by 2 bases and J by 5 bases, with 12 bases left in between. Germline V gene sequence: CDR1 SQVTM, CDR2 ANQGSEA. CDR3 loop: CSVEFTQLTEAFF. The CDR3 coding sequence is TGCAGCGTTGAATTTACCCAGCTAACTGAAGCTTTCTTT.

In this sample, this clonotype turned up many times. The chain links TRBV20-1 to TRBJ1-4; D may be TRBD1 (6 bases). The V gene lost 3 bases and the J gene lost 6 bases, with 14 bases spanning the gap. The CDR3 runs to 14 residues. Germline assignment: CDR1 DFQATT and CDR2 SNEGSKA (reference sequence). The CDR3 DNA reads TGCAGTGCTAGGGTACAGGGTTTCGATGAAAAACTGTTTTTT. Translating gives CSARVQGFDEKLFF.

This clonotype was detected many times. The rearrangement links TRBV28 to TRBJ1-2; D is unclear. CDR1 is MDHEN, CDR2 SYDVKM, per germline. The CDR3 extends over 13 amino acids. V dropped 2 bases and J dropped 4 bases, with 8 bases sitting between them. The CDR3, as DNA: TGTGCCAGCAGTTTAGCAGATGGCTATGGCTACACCTTC. Encoded protein: CASSLADGYGYTF.

This clonotype was seen many times. CDR3 nucleotide sequence: TGTGCCAGCAGCCCGTCCTGGGGAGTAATTTTCACCGGGGAGCTGTTTTTT. Residues: CASSPSWGVIFTGELFF. The rearrangement links TRBV27 to TRBJ2-2, with D tentatively TRBD2 (5 bases). V shed 6 bases and J shed 4 bases, with 21 bases lying between them. Germline CDR1 MNHEY, CDR2 SMNVEV (reference sequence). This CDR3 is built from 17 residues.

This clonotype appeared many times. The rearrangement uses TRBV11-2 and TRBJ2-7; D uncertain. CDR1 and CDR2 from the germline V gene are SGHAT and FQNNGV. The CDR3 has 11 residues. Trimming removed 2 bases from V and 6 bases from J, with 5 bases in between. This CDR3 reads CASSLMSEQYF. The CDR3 DNA reads TGTGCCAGCAGCTTAATGAGCGAGCAGTACTTC.

This clonotype was counted many times. The rearrangement links TRBV29-1 to TRBJ2-3; D tentatively reads TRBD1 or TRBD2 (5 bases each). From germline, CDR1 is SQVTM and CDR2 ANQGSEA. CDR3 length: 14 amino acids. The ends were cut back, 6 bases at V and 2 bases at J, with 15 bases in the middle. The CDR3 nucleotides read TGCAGCGTGGAGGATGAGGGGTTCACAGATACGCAGTATTTT. It encodes CSVEDEGFTDTQYF.

This clonotype has more than one count but fewer than ten. The rearrangement uses TRBV11-3 and TRBJ2-7; tentative D call: TRBD1 (6 bases). V lost 5 bases to trimming and J lost 3 bases, with 14 bases between them. The CDR3 consists of 14 residues. Germline lookup yields CDR1 SGHNT and CDR2 YENEEA. CDR3 protein: CASSLGQIGYEQYF. The CDR3, as DNA: TGTGCCAGCAGCCTCGGACAGATCGGCTACGAGCAGTACTTC. The entire variable domain, with the rest obtained from reference TRBV11-3 and TRBJ2-7, is as follows: EAGVVQSPRYKIIEKKQPVAFWCNPISGHNTLYWYLQNLGQGPELLIRYENEEAVDDSQLPKDRFSAERLKGVDSTLKIQPAELGDSAVYLCASSLGQIGYEQYFGPGTRLTVT.

This clonotype showed up many times. The CDR3 spells CSVVQGLFVSTEAFF. As DNA, the CDR3 is TGCAGCGTTGTACAGGGGTTATTCGTGAGCACTGAAGCTTTCTTT. The chain couples TRBV29-1 to TRBJ1-1; 7 nucleotides align to TRBD1. The CDR3 consists of 15 residues. Germline lookup yields CDR1 SQVTM and CDR2 ANQGSEA. J lost 4 bases, V lost 4 bases, and 12 bases had no gene match.

This clonotype was counted ten times or more. The chain couples TRBV12-3 or TRBV12-4 to TRBJ2-1; 10 bases line up with TRBD2. The CDR3 length is 18 residues. Unmatched junction bases numbered 17, after V lost 5 bases and J lost 7 bases. DNA for the CDR3: TGTGCCAGCAGTCCCTATCCCTCAGCGGGAGGGCCGGGGAATGAGCAGTTCTTC. It yields the protein CASSPYPSAGGPGNEQFF.

This clonotype was picked up a small number of times. The rearrangement links TRBV6-5 to TRBJ2-1; D unresolved. The CDR3 runs 16 residues. The V gene's germline CDR1 is MNHEY and CDR2 SVGAGI. Trimming removed 3 bases from V and 8 bases from J, with 20 bases in between. The CDR3 reads CASSYTDSLVHDEQFF. The DNA of the CDR3 is TGTGCCAGCAGTTATACGGATTCGCTAGTCCACGATGAGCAGTTCTTC.

The chain employs TRBV9 and TRBJ1-3, with 8 bases aligning to TRBD1. With 4 bases clipped from V and 2 bases from J, the junction kept 8 bases outside the gene matches. Germline V gene lookup returns CDR1 SGDLS and CDR2 YYNGEE. The CDR3 length is 16 residues. DNA for the CDR3: TGTGCCAGCAGCATCGGACAGGGCCAAACTGGAAACACCATATATTTT. It yields the protein CASSIGQGQTGNTIYF.